Listed here are 28 T cell receptor beta chains from one sample, sequenced in a study of Graves' ophthalmopathy and Graves' hyperthyroidism. TCR beta CDR3 amplification used RNA transcripts. An opening RT-PCR round employed HTBI primers and preceded a second-round multiplex PCR. Each CDR3 protein is one row after TCRdb ran MiXCR on the multiplex PCR reads. The sample holds roughly 170,000 distinct CDR3 sequences, 30% to 45% seen once. The sample taken for sequencing was peripheral blood. The receptors come from a young man with Graves' ophthalmopathy.

At least ten counts were recorded for this clonotype. The chain has TRBV6-2 or TRBV6-3 and TRBJ1-2; D remains ambiguous. Per the germline V gene, CDR1 is MNHEY and CDR2 is SVGEGT. The CDR3 is 14 amino acids. Trimming took 0 bases from V and 4 from J, leaving 9 bases between them. The CDR3 loop is CASSYSSRSYGYTF. In DNA form, the CDR3 reads TGTGCCAGCAGTTACTCGTCTCGGAGCTATGGCTACACCTTC.

This clonotype has a count of ten or more. The chain carries TRBV27 and TRBJ1-1; a weak D match, TRBD1 (5 bases). The germline CDR1 and CDR2 sequences are MNHEY and SMNVEV (reference sequence). V lost 5 bases and J 0 bases, leaving 13 bases between the germline ends. This CDR3 is 15 amino acids long. As DNA, the CDR3 is TGTGCCAGCAGTGAACAGGACACAATGAACACTGAAGCTTTCTTT. Its translation: CASSEQDTMNTEAFF.

V and J are TRBV20-1 and TRBJ1-1; 8 bases are shared with TRBD1. Germline CDR1 DFQATT, CDR2 SNEGSKA (reference sequence). This CDR3 contains 14 residues. Losses at the gene ends were 4 bases for V and 4 bases for J; bases not matched to a gene: 8. The DNA of the CDR3 is TGCAGTGCTACACAGGGGGTATCTGCCACTGAAGCTTTCTTT. Protein sequence: CSATQGVSATEAFF.

This clonotype came up many times. As DNA, the CDR3 is TGTGCCAGTAGTATTGGTCGAGCTTCTGGGGCCAACGTCCTGACTTTC. Protein product: CASSIGRASGANVLTF. V gene TRBV19 combines with J gene TRBJ2-6; no clear D gene. Germline-derived CDR1 and CDR2 are LNHDA and SQIVND (reference sequence). Deletions cut 3 bases from V and 1 base from J, with 10 bases between. The CDR3 has 16 amino acids.

There are many counts of this clonotype. The genes are TRBV10-3 and TRBJ1-2; a possible D gene is TRBD1 (5 bases). Looked up from germline, CDR1 is ENHRY and CDR2 is SYGVKD. The CDR3 has 14 amino acids. Trimming shortened V by 2 bases and J by 5 bases, and 12 bases separated the two germline ends. The CDR3 bases are TGTGCCATCAGTGAGACAGGAGCAAATTATGGCTACACCTTC. Amino acid sequence: CAISETGANYGYTF.

This clonotype was detected once. The rearrangement links TRBV2 to TRBJ2-5, with TRBD2 matching over 12 bases. CDR3 length: 17 residues. Trimming removed 6 bases from V and 5 bases from J; junction bases left unmatched: 13. The germline CDR1 and CDR2 sequences are SNHLY and FYNNEI. CDR3 in amino acids: CASSRASSGRARETQYF. The CDR3 nucleotides read TGTGCCAGCAGCCGAGCCTCTAGCGGGAGGGCCAGGGAGACCCAGTACTTC.

This clonotype was recorded a few times. The chain is built from TRBV7-9 and TRBJ2-7, with a weak D call TRBD2 (5 bases). The length of the CDR3 is 15 residues. Trimming pared 0 bases from V and 6 bases from J, leaving 15 bases between. Germline V gene data show CDR1 as SEHNR and CDR2 as FQNEAQ (reference sequence). Here the CDR3 reads CASSLALGIEGEQYF. DNA of the CDR3: TGTGCCAGCAGCTTAGCGCTGGGGATAGAGGGCGAGCAGTACTTC.

The rearrangement joins TRBV11-2 to TRBJ2-7; 9 bases line up with TRBD2. The CDR3 is 16 residues long. V was pared by 3 bases and J by 0 bases, with 6 bases of the junction left unmatched. Germline V gives CDR1 SGHAT, CDR2 FQNNGV. The chain's CDR3 is CASSFFSGSLSYEQYF. The DNA for the CDR3 is TGTGCCAGCAGCTTTTTTAGCGGGAGTCTCTCCTACGAGCAGTACTTC.

In its sample, this clonotype was seen many times. The chain joins TRBV11-2 to TRBJ1-5; 10 bases align to TRBD1. The germline V gene encodes CDR1 SGHAT and CDR2 FQNNGV. V shed 5 bases and J 0 bases; nucleotides not matched to a gene: 10. This CDR3 contains 18 residues. CDR3 region: CASSPRPDRGNSNQPQHF. The CDR3, as DNA: TGTGCCAGCAGCCCTAGGCCGGACAGGGGGAATAGCAATCAGCCCCAGCATTTT.

As to this clonotype: The conserved final phenylalanine or tryptophan is absent from the CDR3, which likely points to a read error. V usage is TRBV27 and J usage is TRBJ2-3, with 7 bases fitting TRBD2. The CDR3 covers 16 residues. Germline assignment: CDR1 MNHEY and CDR2 SMNVEV (reference sequence). The ends lost 5 bases at V and 2 bases at J; junction bases unmatched: 10. The chain's CDR3 is CASSPIGGGDTDTQYL. The CDR3 nucleotides read TGTGCCAGCAGTCCGATCGGGGGAGGGGACACAGATACGCAGTATCTT.

This clonotype was seen repeatedly, ten times or more. V and J are TRBV20-1 and TRBJ2-4; 9 bases map to TRBD2. CDR1 is DFQATT, CDR2 SNEGSKA, per germline (reference sequence). The CDR3 is 16 amino acids. V was pared by 4 bases and J by 1 base, with 8 bases of the junction left unmatched. CDR3 loop: CSAIPSGTSAKNIQYF. CDR3 nucleotides: TGCAGTGCTATACCTTCCGGGACTAGCGCCAAAAACATTCAGTACTTC.

V gene TRBV6-5 combines with J gene TRBJ2-7, with D perhaps matching TRBD2 (5 bases). The CDR3 length is 15 residues. V lost 2 bases, J lost 3 bases, and 14 bases lay in between. Germline V gene data show CDR1 as MNHEY and CDR2 as SVGAGI. This CDR3 is CASSYRVEGIYEQYF. DNA for the CDR3: TGTGCCAGCAGTTACAGGGTAGAGGGAATCTACGAGCAGTACTTC.

This clonotype occurred many times. The chain employs TRBV28 and TRBJ1-2, with a tentative D call TRBD1 (5 bases). Looked up from germline, CDR1 is MDHEN and CDR2 is SYDVKM. V was clipped by 2 bases and J by 8 bases, with 15 bases between them. This CDR3 is 14 amino acids long. CDR3 nucleotide sequence: TGTGCCAGCAGTTTACCGGGGACCGTGCGGGGCTACACCTTC. Translated: CASSLPGTVRGYTF.

The chain joins TRBV28 to TRBJ1-2, with no clear D. V dropped 8 bases and J dropped 3 bases, with 13 bases sitting between them. Germline V gene lookup returns CDR1 MDHEN and CDR2 SYDVKM. The CDR3 runs 13 residues. In DNA, the CDR3 is TGTGCCAGCGGAGGCCCGAGACACTATGGCTACACCTTC. Encoded protein: CASGGPRHYGYTF.

This clonotype was observed at least ten times. The rearrangement joins TRBV6-2 or TRBV6-3 to TRBJ2-4, with a weak D call TRBD1 (5 bases). The ends were cut back, 5 bases at V and 3 bases at J, with 17 bases in the middle. Germline CDR1 MNHEY, CDR2 SVGEGT. The CDR3 has 16 amino acids. The CDR3 reads CASSPNRYWVKNIQYF. The CDR3 coding sequence is TGTGCCAGCAGTCCTAACAGGTACTGGGTCAAAAACATTCAGTACTTC.

V usage is TRBV7-2 and J usage is TRBJ1-6; weak D call: TRBD1 (5 bases). Trimming removed 5 bases at V and 14 bases at J, with 16 bases between. This CDR3 is built from 13 residues. Germline values: CDR1 SGHTA, CDR2 FQGNSA. The chain's CDR3 is CASSPGRGVTLHF. Here the CDR3 DNA reads TGTGCCAGCAGCCCCGGCCGAGGGGTCACCCTCCACTTT.

This clonotype was recorded at least ten times. The chain uses TRBV28 and TRBJ2-5; D possibly corresponds to TRBD1 (5 bases). The CDR3 extends over 15 amino acids. Germline V gene data show CDR1 as MDHEN and CDR2 as SYDVKM. Trimming removed 5 bases from V and 2 bases from J, with 15 bases in between. CDR3 coding DNA: TGTGCCAGCAGTCCCCGACAGATATATCAAGAGACCCAGTACTTC. It yields the protein CASSPRQIYQETQYF.

This clonotype was seen many times. The chain uses TRBV13 and TRBJ2-7, with 7 bases lining up with TRBD1. V was clipped by 5 bases and J by 5 bases; unmatched bases: 6. The CDR3 runs 13 residues. From germline, CDR1 is PRHDT and CDR2 FYEKMQ (reference sequence). CDR3 coding DNA: TGTGCCAGCAGCCCAAGACAGGGTAACGAGCAGTACTTC. This gives the protein CASSPRQGNEQYF.

This clonotype was recorded many times. The chain joins TRBV12-3 or TRBV12-4 to TRBJ2-5; perhaps TRBD2 as D (5 bases). The CDR3 has 11 residues. V lost 6 bases and J lost 4, with 6 bases in between. The CDR3 sequence: CASRLGETQYF. CDR3 bases: TGTGCCAGCAGACTAGGAGAGACCCAGTACTTC.

The rearrangement uses TRBV6-1 and TRBJ2-7; D is perhaps TRBD2 (5 bases). V was clipped by 6 bases and J by 2 bases, with 23 bases between them. This CDR3 is built from 17 residues. The V gene's germline CDR1 is MNHNS and CDR2 SASEGT. The CDR3 nucleotides are TGTGCCAGCAGCCCCTCTCGGACTGGCGGGTCTCCCTACGAGCAGTACTTC. Its protein is CASSPSRTGGSPYEQYF.

This clonotype was counted many times. The rearrangement joins TRBV27 to TRBJ2-7, with 9 bases identical to TRBD2. Germline trimming cut 4 bases from V and 6 bases from J; bases unmatched to any gene: 4. The CDR3 totals 13 residues. From germline, CDR1 is MNHEY and CDR2 SMNVEV (reference sequence). CDR3 sequence (DNA): TGTGCCAGCAGTTCGCAAGCGGGAGGCGAGCAGTACTTC. Translation gives CASSSQAGGEQYF.

This clonotype showed up many times. V gene TRBV30 combines with J gene TRBJ1-1; D perhaps matches TRBD1 (5 bases). Trimming stripped 1 base from V and 1 base from J, with 7 bases between. The germline CDR1 and CDR2 sequences are GTSNPN and SVGIG (reference sequence). CDR3 size: 13 residues. The DNA of the CDR3 is TGTGCCTGGAGTGAGGGGAGGAACACTGAAGCTTTCTTT. Translating gives CAWSEGRNTEAFF.

Ten or more counts support this clonotype. The chain employs TRBV9 and TRBJ1-2; 9 bases align to TRBD1. The CDR3 has 19 residues. The germline CDR1 and CDR2 sequences are SGDLS and YYNGEE. After removal of 4 bases from V and 2 bases from J, the junction contained 18 bases not matched to a gene. The CDR3 is CASSTILQNSGTGNYGYTF. In DNA form, the CDR3 reads TGTGCCAGCAGCACCATACTTCAAAATTCCGGGACAGGGAACTATGGCTACACCTTC.

The V call is TRBV6-5, the J call TRBJ1-6; maybe TRBD1 (5 bases). CDR1 is MNHEY, CDR2 SVGAGI, per germline. The CDR3 loop spans 14 amino acids. Trimming took 2 bases from V and 10 from J, leaving 12 bases between them. CDR3 sequence reads: CASSYGRVGSPLHF. The CDR3 bases are TGTGCCAGCAGTTACGGCAGGGTGGGGTCACCCCTCCACTTT.

This clonotype has ten or more counts. The chain links TRBV6-2 or TRBV6-3 to TRBJ2-7; 8 nucleotides agree with TRBD1. The CDR3 totals 16 residues. Germline lookup yields CDR1 MNHEY and CDR2 SVGEGT. V lost 3 bases to trimming and J lost 3 bases; unmatched junction nucleotides: 10. The CDR3 DNA sequence: TGTGCCAGCAGTTATGGACAGGGTGTTTCTGGCTACGAGCAGTACTTC. Protein product: CASSYGQGVSGYEQYF.

This chain joins TRBV12-3 or TRBV12-4 and TRBJ2-5; TRBD2 matches at 7 bases. V lost 2 bases to trimming and J lost 5 bases; unmatched junction nucleotides: 2. The CDR3 runs 13 residues. CDR3 DNA: TGTGCCAGCAGTTTAACCGGGAGGGAGACCCAGTACTTC. Amino acids: CASSLTGRETQYF.

The gene calls are TRBV6-2 or TRBV6-3 and TRBJ2-7; TRBD1 might be the D (6 bases). V was cut by 6 bases and J by 4 bases, with 19 bases left in between. The CDR3 sequence is 15 residues long. Germline-derived CDR1 and CDR2 are MNHEY and SVGEGT. CDR3 sequence (DNA): TGTGCCAGCAGACCCGGACAGCTAGGGTTTTACGAGCAGTACTTC. Protein sequence: CASRPGQLGFYEQYF.

There are many counts of this clonotype. This chain connects TRBV12-3 or TRBV12-4 to TRBJ2-5, with D possibly being TRBD1 (5 bases). CDR3 length: 13 amino acids. Trimming shortened V by 5 bases and J by 4 bases, and 11 bases separated the two germline ends. In DNA, the CDR3 is TGTGCCAGCAGTGCGACAGTCATAGAGACCCAGTACTTC. It translates to CASSATVIETQYF.